This entry is about one T cell receptor (beta chain). The germline V gene encodes CDR1 SQVTM and CDR2 ANQGSEA. The CDR3 runs 15 residues. Trimming stripped 5 bases from V and 0 bases from J, with 16 bases between. The record originates from a study of blood T cell repertoires in COVID-19. Study context: Samples representing acute and convalescent COVID-19 were sourced from the United States, Italy and Spain. Sources were T cells, B-cell-depleted T cells, or PBMCs; the material itself was cDNA or gDNA.

Clones were read by immunoSEQ multiplex PCR, and TCRdb kept only the in-frame ones, dropping some. The sample has some 310,000 clones, around 86% seen once. V usage is TRBV29-1 and J usage is TRBJ2-5; tentative D call: TRBD1 (6 bases). Material: peripheral blood. The source is a man in his fifties or sixties with active or convalescent COVID-19. CDR3 sequence: CSVRDIPEDQETQYF. Here the CDR3 DNA reads TGCAGCGTTCGGGACATCCCCGAGGACCAAGAGACCCAGTACTTC.